This T cell receptor (beta chain) comes out of a study of human T cells and chemical hapten exposure. Study-wide results and caveats: Significantly greater numbers of large CDR3 similarity clusters came from expanded TCRs than from controls.

This clonotype was seen only a few times. Its specificity is unknown. TCRdb reanalysed the RACE reads using MiXCR and keeps one entry per CDR3 protein. This table has over 70,000 distinct CDR3 sequences, around a tenth appearing once. Trimming shortened V by 5 bases and J by 4 bases, and 11 bases separated the two germline ends. The CDR3 has 12 amino acids. Germline loops: CDR1 SQVTM, CDR2 ANQGSEA. The time point is: patch test 2, 6 weeks after DPC sensitization. Documented treatment: therapeutic diphenylcyclopropenone sensitization with weekly scalp DPC. The chain combines TRBV29-1 with TRBJ2-5; D possibly corresponds to TRBD1 (5 bases). The clonotype was recovered from a man younger than 30 with alopecia areata. Some clones in this sample may be carry-over from other donors' samples. The sample consisted of whole blood, taken in connection with sensitization to the hapten diphenylcyclopropenone (DPC). DNA for the CDR3: TGCAGCGTTTATGGGCAGGGAGAGACCCAGTACTTC. Protein: CSVYGQGETQYF. Together with reference TRBV29-1 and TRBJ2-5, the CDR3 gives the full variable domain: SAVISQKPSRDICQRGTSLTIQCQVDSQVTMMFWYRQQPGQSLTLIATANQGSEATYESGFVIDKFPISRPNLTFSTLTVSNMSPEDSSIYLCSVYGQGETQYFGPGTRLLVL.